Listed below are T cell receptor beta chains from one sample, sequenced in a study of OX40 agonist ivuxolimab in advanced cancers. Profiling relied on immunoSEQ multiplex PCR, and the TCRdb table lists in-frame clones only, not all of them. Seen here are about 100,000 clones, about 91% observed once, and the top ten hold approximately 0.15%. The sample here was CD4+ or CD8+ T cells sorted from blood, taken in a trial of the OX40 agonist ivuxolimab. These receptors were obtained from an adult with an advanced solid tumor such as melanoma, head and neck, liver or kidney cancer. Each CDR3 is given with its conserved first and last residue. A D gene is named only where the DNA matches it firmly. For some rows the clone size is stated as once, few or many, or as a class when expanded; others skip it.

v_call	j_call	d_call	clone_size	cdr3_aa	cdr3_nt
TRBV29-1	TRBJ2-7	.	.	CSVRYFAEQYF	TGCAGCGTCCGATACTTCGCCGAGCAGTACTTC
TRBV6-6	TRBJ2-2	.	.	CASSADRTGELFF	TGTGCCAGCAGTGCTGACAGGACCGGGGAGCTGTTTTTT
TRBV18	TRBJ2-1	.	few	CASSPTQSGVDEQFF	TGTGCCAGCTCACCAACACAGTCGGGCGTCGATGAGCAGTTCTTC
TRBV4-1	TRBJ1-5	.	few	CASSREQRSNQPQHF	TGCGCCAGCAGCCGAGAACAACGTAGCAATCAGCCCCAGCATTTT
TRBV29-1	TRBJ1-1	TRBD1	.	CSGGDSMNTEAFF	TGCAGCGGGGGGGACAGCATGAACACTGAAGCTTTCTTT
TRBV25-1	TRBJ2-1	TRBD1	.	CASVNDRDNEQFF	TGTGCCAGTGTCAACGACAGGGACAATGAGCAGTTCTTC
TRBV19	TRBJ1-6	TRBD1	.	CASTGQAVSPLHF	TGTGCCAGTACCGGACAGGCCGTATCACCCCTCCACTTT
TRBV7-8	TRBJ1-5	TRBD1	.	CASSRRDSAYNQPQHF	TGTGCCAGCAGCCGACGGGACAGCGCTTACAATCAGCCCCAGCATTTT
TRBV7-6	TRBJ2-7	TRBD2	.	CASSLGASGKYEQYF	TGTGCCAGCAGCTTAGGGGCTAGCGGAAAATACGAGCAGTACTTC
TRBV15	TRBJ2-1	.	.	CATSRDLEGYEQFF	TGTGCCACCAGCAGAGATTTGGAGGGATATGAGCAGTTCTTC
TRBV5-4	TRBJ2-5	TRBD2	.	CASSPTSGIGGETQYF	TGTGCCAGCAGTCCTACTAGCGGGATTGGTGGTGAGACCCAGTACTTC
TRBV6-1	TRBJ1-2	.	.	CASRERGGYTF	TGTGCCAGCAGAGAAAGGGGCGGCTACACCTTC
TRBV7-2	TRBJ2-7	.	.	CASSLATGIPYEQYF	TGTGCCAGCAGCTTAGCAACAGGGATCCCCTACGAGCAGTACTTC
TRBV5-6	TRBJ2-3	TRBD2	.	CASSWTRVRDTQYF	TGTGCCAGCAGCTGGACTAGAGTAAGGGATACGCAGTATTTT
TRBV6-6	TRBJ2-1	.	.	CASSFAGRGNEQFF	TGTGCCAGCAGTTTCGCCGGGAGAGGTAATGAGCAGTTCTTC
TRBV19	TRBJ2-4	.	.	CASSRNHLAKNIQYF	TGTGCCAGTAGTAGAAACCACCTAGCCAAAAACATTCAGTACTTC
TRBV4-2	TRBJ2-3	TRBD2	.	CASSYSGLAGSTDTQYF	TGTGCCAGCAGCTACTCAGGACTAGCGGGGAGCACAGATACGCAGTATTTT
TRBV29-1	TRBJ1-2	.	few	CSVGSGNRPNYGYTF	TGCAGCGTTGGGAGCGGGAACCGCCCTAACTATGGCTACACCTTC
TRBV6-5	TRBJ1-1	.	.	CASVTTGYGAEAFF	TGTGCCAGCGTTACAACAGGGTATGGGGCTGAAGCTTTCTTT
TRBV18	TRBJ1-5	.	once	CASSPPNQPQHF	TGTGCCAGCTCACCCCCCAATCAGCCCCAGCATTTT
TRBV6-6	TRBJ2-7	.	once	CASSRVRVGEQYF	TGTGCCAGCAGTAGGGTCAGGGTGGGGGAGCAGTACTTC
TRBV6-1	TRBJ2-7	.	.	CASYSPHPPYEQYF	TGTGCCAGCTACAGCCCGCACCCCCCCTACGAGCAGTACTTC
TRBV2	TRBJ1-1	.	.	CASSSIKGGLTEAFF	TGTGCCAGCAGTTCGATAAAGGGGGGTCTAACTGAAGCTTTCTTT
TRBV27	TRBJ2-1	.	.	CASSQGTYAHEQFF	TGTGCCAGCAGTCAAGGGACATATGCCCATGAGCAGTTCTTC
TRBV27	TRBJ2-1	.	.	CASSFSRGFKIEQFF	TGTGCCAGCAGTTTTTCGAGGGGTTTCAAAATTGAGCAGTTCTTC
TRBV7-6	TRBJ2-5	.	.	CASSPRPAQETQYF	TGTGCCAGCAGCCCAAGGCCCGCACAAGAGACCCAGTACTTC
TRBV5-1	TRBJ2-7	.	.	CASSLVAASSYEQYF	TGCGCCAGCAGCTTGGTGGCAGCAAGCTCCTACGAGCAGTACTTC
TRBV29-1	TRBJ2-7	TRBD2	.	CSVVRGGRNEQYF	TGCAGCGTTGTCCGGGGGGGCCGCAACGAGCAGTACTTC
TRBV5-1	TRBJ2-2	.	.	CASSPSLRQDAGELFF	TGCGCCAGCAGCCCTTCACTCAGACAGGATGCCGGGGAGCTGTTTTTT
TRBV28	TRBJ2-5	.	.	CASEPAGSQETQYF	TGTGCCAGCGAACCTGCAGGGTCCCAAGAGACCCAGTACTTC
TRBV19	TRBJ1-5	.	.	CASRGESGNQPQHF	TGTGCCAGTAGGGGGGAGTCGGGCAATCAGCCCCAGCATTTT
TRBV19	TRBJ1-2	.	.	CASSKAAVGYTF	TGTGCCAGTAGTAAGGCAGCGGTCGGCTACACCTTC
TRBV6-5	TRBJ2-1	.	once	CASSYGGSSYNEQFF	TGTGCCAGCAGTTACGGCGGTTCCTCCTACAATGAGCAGTTCTTC
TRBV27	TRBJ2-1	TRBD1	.	CASRRTTDRANEQFF	TGTGCCAGCAGACGCACAACGGACAGGGCCAATGAGCAGTTCTTC
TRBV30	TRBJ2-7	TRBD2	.	CAWSVRGSEQYF	TGTGCCTGGAGTGTACGCGGGAGTGAACAGTACTTC
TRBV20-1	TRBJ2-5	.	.	CSAGPQETQYF	TGCAGTGCCGGACCCCAAGAGACCCAGTACTTC
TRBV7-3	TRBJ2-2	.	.	CASSRGTGELFF	TGTGCCAGCAGCCGCGGCACCGGGGAGCTGTTTTTT
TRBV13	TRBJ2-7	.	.	CASSPPLGGQYF	TGTGCCAGCAGCCCCCCCCTAGGCGGGCAGTACTTC
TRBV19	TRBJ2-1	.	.	CASSRRLDLNEQFF	TGTGCCAGTAGTAGGAGACTAGACCTCAATGAGCAGTTCTTC
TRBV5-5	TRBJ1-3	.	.	CASRPAGQHTIYF	TGTGCCAGCAGGCCTGCAGGGCAACACACCATATATTTT
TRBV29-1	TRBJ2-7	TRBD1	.	CSVVGDRAYEQYF	TGCAGCGTTGTAGGAGACAGGGCTTACGAGCAGTACTTC
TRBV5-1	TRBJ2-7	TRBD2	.	CASSPRTSGSYEQYF	TGCGCCAGCAGCCCAAGGACTAGCGGATCCTACGAGCAGTACTTC
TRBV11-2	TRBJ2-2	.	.	CASSFQRGSSGELFF	TGTGCCAGCAGCTTTCAGCGCGGGTCGTCCGGGGAGCTGTTTTTT
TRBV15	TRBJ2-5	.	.	CATSRDGTAQETQYF	TGTGCCACCAGCAGAGACGGGACCGCACAAGAGACCCAGTACTTC
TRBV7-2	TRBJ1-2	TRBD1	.	CASSAVAVSWGQGYTF	TGTGCCAGCAGCGCCGTTGCTGTTTCCTGGGGACAGGGCTACACCTTC
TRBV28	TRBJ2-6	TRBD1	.	CASRRTGSGANVLTF	TGTGCCAGCAGGCGGACAGGCTCTGGGGCCAACGTCCTGACTTTC
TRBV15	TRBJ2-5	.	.	CATSRAGQAIETQYF	TGTGCCACCAGCAGAGCGGGACAAGCGATAGAGACCCAGTACTTC
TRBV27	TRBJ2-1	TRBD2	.	CASRRLAGGYNEQFF	TGTGCCAGCAGGCGTCTAGCGGGAGGGTACAATGAGCAGTTCTTC
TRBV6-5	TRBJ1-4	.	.	CASRRSPGANEKLFF	TGTGCCAGCAGAAGGTCGCCAGGGGCCAACGAAAAACTGTTTTTT
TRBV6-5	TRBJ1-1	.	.	CASSYGAENTEAFF	TGTGCCAGCAGTTACGGGGCTGAGAACACTGAAGCTTTCTTT
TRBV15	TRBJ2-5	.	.	CATSRVLEETQYF	TGTGCCACCAGCAGAGTCCTAGAAGAGACCCAGTACTTC
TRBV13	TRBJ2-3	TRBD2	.	CASSLRLAGTDTQYF	TGTGCCAGCAGCTTAAGACTAGCGGGGACAGATACGCAGTATTTT
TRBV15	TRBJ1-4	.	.	CATSRAVREKLFF	TGTGCCACCAGCAGAGCGGTCCGGGAAAAACTGTTTTTT
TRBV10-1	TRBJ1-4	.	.	CASSENRPTRNEKLFF	TGCGCCAGCAGTGAGAATAGGCCAACCAGGAATGAAAAACTGTTTTTT